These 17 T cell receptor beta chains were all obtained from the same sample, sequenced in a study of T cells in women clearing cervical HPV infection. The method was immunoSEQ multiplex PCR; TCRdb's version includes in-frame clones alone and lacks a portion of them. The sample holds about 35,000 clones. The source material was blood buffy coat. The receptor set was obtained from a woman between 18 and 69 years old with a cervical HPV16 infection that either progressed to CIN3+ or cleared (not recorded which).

CDR3 sequence reads: CSVGDSSGEQYF. The sequenced CDR3 bases are TGCAGCGTCGGGGACAGCAGCGGCGAG. This chain links TRBV29-1 with TRBJ2-7; 7 positions agree with TRBD1. The CDR3 goes on 3 residues after the read ends, and that part is filled in from the germline J gene. CDR1 and CDR2 (germline): SQVTM, ANQGSEA. V shed 6 bases, J shed 6 bases, and the junction held 8 bases outside the gene matches. The CDR3 is made up of 12 amino acids.

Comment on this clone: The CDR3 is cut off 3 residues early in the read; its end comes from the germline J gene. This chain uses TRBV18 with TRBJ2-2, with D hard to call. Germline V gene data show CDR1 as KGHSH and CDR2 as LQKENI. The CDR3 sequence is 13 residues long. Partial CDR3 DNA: TGTGCCAGCTCACCTTCTTCCTATGAAAAG. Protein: CASSPSSYEK. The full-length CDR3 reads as CASSPSSYEKLFF.

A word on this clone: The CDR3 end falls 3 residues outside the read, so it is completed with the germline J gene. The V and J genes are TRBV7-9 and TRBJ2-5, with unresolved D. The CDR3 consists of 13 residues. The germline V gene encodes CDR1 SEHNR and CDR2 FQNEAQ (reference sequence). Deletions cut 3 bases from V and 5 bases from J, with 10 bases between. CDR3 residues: CASSFSRAETQYF. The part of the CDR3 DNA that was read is TGTGCCAGCAGCTTTTCCCGAGCGGAGACC. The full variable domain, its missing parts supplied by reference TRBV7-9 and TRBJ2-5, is DTGVSQNPRHKITKRGQNVTFRCDPISEHNRLYWYRQTLGQGPEFLTYFQNEAQLEKSRLLSDRFSAERPKGSFSTLEIQRTEQGDSAMYLCASSFSRAETQYFGPGTRLLVL.

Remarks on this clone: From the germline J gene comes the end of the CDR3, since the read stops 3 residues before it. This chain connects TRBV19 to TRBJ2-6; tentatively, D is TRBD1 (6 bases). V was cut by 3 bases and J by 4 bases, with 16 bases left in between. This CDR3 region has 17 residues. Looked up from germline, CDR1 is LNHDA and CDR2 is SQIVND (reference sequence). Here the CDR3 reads CASSMSRDMSGANVLTF. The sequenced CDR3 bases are TGTGCCAGTAGTATGTCCCGGGACATGTCCGGGGCCAACGTC.

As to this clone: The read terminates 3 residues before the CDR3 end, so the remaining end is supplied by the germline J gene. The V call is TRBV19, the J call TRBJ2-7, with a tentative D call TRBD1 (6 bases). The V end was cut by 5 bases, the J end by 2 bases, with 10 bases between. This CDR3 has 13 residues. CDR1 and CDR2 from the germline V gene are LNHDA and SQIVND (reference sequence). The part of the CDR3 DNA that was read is TGTGCCAGTAGTCGACAGGTCGCCTACGAG. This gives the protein CASSRQVAYE. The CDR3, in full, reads CASSRQVAYEQYF. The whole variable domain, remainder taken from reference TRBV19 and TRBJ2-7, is DGGITQSPKYLFRKEGQNVTLSCEQNLNHDAMYWYRQDPGQGLRLIYYSQIVNDFQKGDIAEGYSVSREKKESFPLTVTSAQKNPTAFYLCASSRQVAYEQYFGPGTRLTVT.

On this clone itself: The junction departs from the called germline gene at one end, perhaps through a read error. CDR3: CAGSPGQGAFTGELFF. The sequenced CDR3 bases are TGTGCCGGCAGCCCGGGACAGGGGGCATTCACCGGGGAG. The V call is TRBV7-8, the J call TRBJ2-2; 12 bases fit TRBD1. Sequencing ends 3 residues short of the CDR3 end; the germline J gene provides the rest. Germline V gene lookup returns CDR1 SGHVS and CDR2 FQNEAQ. CDR3 size: 16 residues.

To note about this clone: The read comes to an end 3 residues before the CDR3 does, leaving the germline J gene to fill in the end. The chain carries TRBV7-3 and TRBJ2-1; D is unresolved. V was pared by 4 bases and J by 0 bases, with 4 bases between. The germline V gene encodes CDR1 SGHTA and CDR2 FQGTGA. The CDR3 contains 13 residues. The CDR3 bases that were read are TGTGCCAGCAGCTCGTACTCCTACAATGAG. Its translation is CASSSYSYNE. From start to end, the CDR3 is CASSSYSYNEQFF. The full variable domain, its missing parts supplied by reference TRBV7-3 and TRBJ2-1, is GAGVSQTPSNKVTEKGKYVELRCDPISGHTALYWYRQSLGQGPEFLIYFQGTGAADDSGLPNDRFFAVRPEGSVSTLKIQRTERGDSAVYLCASSSYSYNEQFFGPGTRLTVL.

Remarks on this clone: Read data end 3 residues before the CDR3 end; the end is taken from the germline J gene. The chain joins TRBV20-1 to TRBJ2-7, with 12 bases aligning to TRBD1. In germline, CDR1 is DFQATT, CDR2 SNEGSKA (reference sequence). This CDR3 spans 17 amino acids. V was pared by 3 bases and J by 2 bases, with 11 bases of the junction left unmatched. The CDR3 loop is CSASWDRGPYAAYEQYF. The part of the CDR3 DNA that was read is TGCAGTGCTAGTTGGGACAGGGGGCCCTACGCCGCCTACGAG.

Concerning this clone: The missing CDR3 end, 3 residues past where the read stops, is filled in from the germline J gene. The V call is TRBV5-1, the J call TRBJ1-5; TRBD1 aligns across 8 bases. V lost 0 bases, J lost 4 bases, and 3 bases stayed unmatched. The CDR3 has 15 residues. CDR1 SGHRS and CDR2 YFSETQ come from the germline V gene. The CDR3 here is CASSLGTGRNQPQHF. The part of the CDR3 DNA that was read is TGCGCCAGCAGCTTGGGGACAGGGAGGAATCAGCCC.

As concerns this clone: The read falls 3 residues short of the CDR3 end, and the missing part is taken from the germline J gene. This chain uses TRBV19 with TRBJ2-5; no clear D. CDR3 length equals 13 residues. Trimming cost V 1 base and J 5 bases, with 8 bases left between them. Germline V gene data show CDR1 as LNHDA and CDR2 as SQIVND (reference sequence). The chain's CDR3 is CASSIGAAETQYF. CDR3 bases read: TGTGCCAGTAGTATAGGGGCTGCGGAGACC.

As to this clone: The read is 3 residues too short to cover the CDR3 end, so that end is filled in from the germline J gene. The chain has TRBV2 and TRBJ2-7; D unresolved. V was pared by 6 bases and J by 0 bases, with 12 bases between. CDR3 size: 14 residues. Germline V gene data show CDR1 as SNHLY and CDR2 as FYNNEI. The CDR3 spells CASSQGHSSYEQYF. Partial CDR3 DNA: TGTGCCAGCAGCCAAGGTCACAGCTCCTACGAG.

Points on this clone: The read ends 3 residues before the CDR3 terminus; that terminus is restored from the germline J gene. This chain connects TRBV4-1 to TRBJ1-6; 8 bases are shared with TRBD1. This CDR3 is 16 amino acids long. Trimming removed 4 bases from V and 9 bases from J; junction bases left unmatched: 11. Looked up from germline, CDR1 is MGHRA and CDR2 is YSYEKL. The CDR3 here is CASSPFSGQVGSPLHF. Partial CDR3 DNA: TGCGCCAGCAGCCCGTTTTCGGGACAGGTTGGTTCACCC.

The sequenced CDR3 bases are TGTGCCAGCAGCCTTCAGGGGGCGCCCACTGAA. Translation: CASSLQGAPTE. The full CDR3 is CASSLQGAPTEAFF. This chain joins TRBV7-2 and TRBJ1-1, with 8 bases that match TRBD1. Coverage ceases 3 residues before the CDR3 finishes, and the germline J gene fills in the end. CDR1 is SGHTA and CDR2 is FQGNSA in the germline V gene. V lost 5 bases and J lost 4; bases outside the gene matches: 6. This CDR3 is 14 amino acids long.

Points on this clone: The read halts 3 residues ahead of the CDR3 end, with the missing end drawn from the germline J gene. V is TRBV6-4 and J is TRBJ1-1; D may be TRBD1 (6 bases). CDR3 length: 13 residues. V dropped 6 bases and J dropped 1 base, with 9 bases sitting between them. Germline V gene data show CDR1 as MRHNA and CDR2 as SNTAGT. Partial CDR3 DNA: TGTGCCAGCAGCCTGACAGGGAACACTGAA. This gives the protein CASSLTGNTE. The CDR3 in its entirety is CASSLTGNTEAFF.

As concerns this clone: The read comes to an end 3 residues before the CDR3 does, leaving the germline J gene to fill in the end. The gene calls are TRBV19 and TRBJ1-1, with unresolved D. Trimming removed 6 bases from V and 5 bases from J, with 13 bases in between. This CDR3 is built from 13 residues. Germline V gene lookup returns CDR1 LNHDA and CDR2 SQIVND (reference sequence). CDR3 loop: CASRQQPGTEAFF. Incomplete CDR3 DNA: TGTGCCAGTAGACAACAACCGGGGACTGAA. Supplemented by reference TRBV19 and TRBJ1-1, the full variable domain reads DGGITQSPKYLFRKEGQNVTLSCEQNLNHDAMYWYRQDPGQGLRLIYYSQIVNDFQKGDIAEGYSVSREKKESFPLTVTSAQKNPTAFYLCASRQQPGTEAFFGQGTRLTVV.

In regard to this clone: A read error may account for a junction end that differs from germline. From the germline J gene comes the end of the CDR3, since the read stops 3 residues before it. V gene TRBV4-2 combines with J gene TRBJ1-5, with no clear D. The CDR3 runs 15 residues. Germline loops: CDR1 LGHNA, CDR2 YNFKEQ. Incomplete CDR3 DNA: TGCGCCAGCAGCCAAGATACAAATAGCAATCAGCCC. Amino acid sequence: CASSQDTNSNQP. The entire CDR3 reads CASSQDTNSNQPQHF.

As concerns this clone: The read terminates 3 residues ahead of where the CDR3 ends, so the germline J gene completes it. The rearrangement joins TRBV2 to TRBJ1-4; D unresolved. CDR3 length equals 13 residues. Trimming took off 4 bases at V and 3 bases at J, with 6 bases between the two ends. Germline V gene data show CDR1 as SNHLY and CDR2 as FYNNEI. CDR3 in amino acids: CASSGLANEKLFF. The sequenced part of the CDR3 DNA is TGTGCCAGCAGTGGGCTAGCTAATGAAAAA.